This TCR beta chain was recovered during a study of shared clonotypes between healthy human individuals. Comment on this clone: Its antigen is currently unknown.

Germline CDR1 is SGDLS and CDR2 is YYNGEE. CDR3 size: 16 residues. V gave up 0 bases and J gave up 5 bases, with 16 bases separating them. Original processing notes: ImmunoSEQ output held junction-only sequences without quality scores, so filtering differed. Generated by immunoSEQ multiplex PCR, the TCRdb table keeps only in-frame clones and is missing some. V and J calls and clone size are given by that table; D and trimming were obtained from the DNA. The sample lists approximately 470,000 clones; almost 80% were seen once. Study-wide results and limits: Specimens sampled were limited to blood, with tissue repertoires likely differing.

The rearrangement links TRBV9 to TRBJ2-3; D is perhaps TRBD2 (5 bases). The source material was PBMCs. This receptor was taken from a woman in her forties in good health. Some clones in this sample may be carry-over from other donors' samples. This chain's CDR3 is CASSVGSGSSRDTQYF. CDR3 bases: TGTGCCAGCAGCGTAGGATCGGGAAGTTCAAGAGATACGCAGTATTTT.